These 8 T cell receptor beta chains originate from one sample sequenced in a study of blood T cell repertoires in COVID-19. The table came from immunoSEQ multiplex PCR; TCRdb's copy has only in-frame clones and leaves some out. This sample yields about 200,000 clones, of which around four fifths are seen a single time; 0.9% to 0.95% belongs to the top ten. Sequencing used peripheral blood. These receptors came from a man between 60 and 75 years old with COVID-19, enrolled during active disease.

This clone was seen more than once but under ten times. The V gene is TRBV7-9, the J gene TRBJ2-2, with 12 bases lining up with TRBD2. This CDR3 has 19 amino acids. Germline lookup yields CDR1 SEHNR and CDR2 FQNEAQ (reference sequence). Trimming cost V 3 bases and J 4 bases; bases outside gene matches: 12. This CDR3 reads CASSFPPGTSGRSTGELFF. DNA for the CDR3: TGTGCCAGCAGCTTCCCCCCCGGGACTAGCGGGCGCTCCACCGGGGAGCTGTTTTTT. Drawing the rest from reference TRBV7-9 and TRBJ2-2, the complete variable domain is DTGVSQNPRHKITKRGQNVTFRCDPISEHNRLYWYRQTLGQGPEFLTYFQNEAQLEKSRLLSDRFSAERPKGSFSTLEIQRTEQGDSAMYLCASSFPPGTSGRSTGELFFGEGSRLTVL.

The chain uses TRBV28 and TRBJ1-2, with 7 bases lining up with TRBD1. The CDR3 consists of 15 residues. Losses at the gene ends were 6 bases for V and 8 bases for J; bases not matched to a gene: 15. From germline, CDR1 is MDHEN and CDR2 SYDVKM. The CDR3 sequence: CASRPTNGQARGYTF. The CDR3, as DNA: TGTGCCAGCAGACCCACTAACGGACAGGCAAGGGGCTACACCTTC.

This clone was detected once. The chain has TRBV27 and TRBJ1-5, with D tentatively TRBD1 (5 bases). There are 14 residues in the CDR3. Germline CDR1 and CDR2: MNHEY and SMNVEV (reference sequence). With 6 bases removed from V and 4 bases from J, the gap between germline ends came to 13 bases. CDR3 sequence: CASSTDRFNQPQHF. CDR3 nucleotide sequence: TGTGCCAGCAGCACCGACAGATTTAATCAGCCCCAGCATTTT.

This clone showed up just once. The chain recombines TRBV5-1 with TRBJ1-3, with 8 bases aligning to TRBD1. CDR1 and CDR2 (germline): SGHRS, YFSETQ. The CDR3 extends over 17 amino acids. The junction had 7 bases not matched to a gene; V was cut back by 2 bases and J by 0 bases. The chain's CDR3 is CASSFSQGQGSGNTIYF. CDR3 coding DNA: TGCGCCAGCAGCTTCTCTCAAGGACAGGGCTCTGGAAACACCATATATTTT.

The rearrangement joins TRBV5-1 to TRBJ1-4; 8 bases align to TRBD1. V shed 4 bases and J 8 bases; nucleotides not matched to a gene: 4. Germline V gene data show CDR1 as SGHRS and CDR2 as YFSETQ. This CDR3 comprises 13 residues. The CDR3 DNA sequence: TGCGCCAGCAGCCTACAGGGGGGAGAAAAACTGTTTTTT. The encoded protein is CASSLQGGEKLFF.

The chain uses TRBV7-9 and TRBJ2-7, with D possibly matching TRBD2 (6 bases). Trimming removed 4 bases at V and 5 bases at J, with 12 bases between. The V gene's germline CDR1 is SEHNR and CDR2 FQNEAQ (reference sequence). This CDR3 spans 13 amino acids. CDR3 nucleotides: TGTGCCAGCAGCTACGGGACTCGGAACGAGCAGTACTTC. Its protein is CASSYGTRNEQYF.

This clone was counted only a few times. J is TRBJ1-1 and V is TRBV20-1; D not resolved. V was shortened by 5 bases and J by 7 bases, with 11 bases between the two germline ends. This CDR3 contains 11 residues. Germline CDR1 and CDR2: DFQATT and SNEGSKA (reference sequence). The CDR3 reads CSASRQYEAFF. CDR3 sequence (DNA): TGCAGTGCTTCCCGACAATATGAAGCTTTCTTT.

The rearrangement uses TRBV11-2 and TRBJ1-1; no clear D. V lost 5 bases to trimming and J lost 0 bases, with 13 bases between them. Germline V gene lookup returns CDR1 SGHAT and CDR2 FQNNGV. The CDR3 contains 15 residues. The CDR3 nucleotides read TGTGCCAGCAGCACCCCCCGAGGGATGAACACTGAAGCTTTCTTT. It encodes CASSTPRGMNTEAFF.